This TCR beta chain was obtained from a study of blood T cell repertoires in COVID-19. Study information: Sources were T cells, B-cell-depleted T cells, or PBMCs; the material itself was cDNA or gDNA.

Original analysis: Estimation of nucleated cell counts was performed using reference gene primer amplification. Clones were read by immunoSEQ multiplex PCR, and TCRdb kept only the in-frame ones, dropping some. V, J and clone size derive from that table, while D and trimming were established from the DNA sequence. The table records 150,000 to 200,000 clones, 65% to 80% of them present only once. The study recruited people aged 18 to 89 years across approximately 23 US areas. This TCR was recovered from a woman between 45 and 60 years old with acute COVID-19. Material for sequencing was PBMCs or T cells enriched from blood (not recorded which).

DNA of the CDR3: TGTGCCAGCAGTTACTCACCCACAGGGAGGGCTGAAGCTTTCTTT. Protein product: CASSYSPTGRAEAFF. The chain is built from TRBV6-5 and TRBJ1-1; TRBD1 might be the D (6 bases). The germline gives CDR1 MNHEY, CDR2 SVGAGI. Trimming took off 0 bases at V and 6 bases at J, with 14 bases between the two ends. The CDR3 sequence is 15 residues long.